A single sample is the source of the 19 T cell receptor beta chains below, sequenced in a study of read filtering for tumor transcriptome and immune sequencing (dated by TCRdb to about 2020). Sequenced on an Illumina HiSeq 4000. The Immunoverse kit was used to build TCR libraries from about 430 ng RNA, with molecular barcoded adaptors covering alpha/delta and beta/gamma chains. TCRdb trimmed public reads at Q25 via fastp, called clones via MiXCR and kept in-frame beta chains. Every distinct CDR3 protein forms one entry, paired with its most common genes and DNA. The sample table shows fewer than 90,000 distinct CDR3 sequences, and more than 9% are seen once. 15% of the sample is taken by the ten largest. The sequenced sample consisted of a population of CD138-negative cells sorted from bone marrow. The sample's cell subset or site, from its label and the paper: bone marrow mononuclear cells depleted of CD138+ plasma/myeloma cells by negative magnetic selection. Source of these receptors: a donor aged 40 or older with multiple myeloma.

The genes are TRBV28 and TRBJ2-1; D unresolved. V lost 4 bases and J lost 7, with 20 bases in between. This CDR3 comprises 16 residues. Germline V lookup: CDR1 MDHEN, CDR2 SYDVKM. CDR3 in DNA: TGTGCCAGCAGTTCACCCACTCTAACTGGATTAAATGAGCAGTTCTTC. This codes for CASSSPTLTGLNEQFF.

This clonotype was observed at least ten times. The J gene is TRBJ2-1, the V gene TRBV4-1; 8 positions agree with TRBD2. Germline CDR1 is MGHRA and CDR2 is YSYEKL. The CDR3 extends over 13 amino acids. Losses at the gene ends were 1 base for V and 13 bases for J; bases not matched to a gene: 6. The CDR3 DNA follows: TGCGCCAGCAGCCAAGCCCTAGGACTAGCTCAGTTCTTC. It is translated as CASSQALGLAQFF.

This clonotype showed up many times. The rearrangement links TRBV12-3 or TRBV12-4 to TRBJ2-2; 7 bases agree with TRBD2. With V trimmed by 2 bases and J by 1 base, 7 bases remained unmatched. This CDR3 has 17 residues. The CDR3 region is CASSLWGGTRNTGELFF. Written as DNA, the CDR3 is TGTGCCAGCAGTTTATGGGGAGGGACCAGGAACACCGGGGAGCTGTTTTTT.

For this clonotype: A read error may produce the germline difference seen at one junction end. V usage is TRBV11-2 and J usage is TRBJ2-1; D not resolved. The CDR3 is 14 amino acids. From germline, CDR1 is SGHAT and CDR2 FQNNGV. CDR3 protein: CASSDRSSYNGQFF. In DNA form, the CDR3 reads TGTGCCAGCAGCGACCGTAGCTCCTACAATGGGCAGTTCTTC.

Details on this clonotype: This may be a read error: a much more frequent sequence differs by one nucleotide. The gene calls are TRBV11-3 and TRBJ1-1; no firm D call. This CDR3 spans 13 amino acids. From germline, CDR1 is SGHNT and CDR2 YENEEA. CDR3 sequence (DNA): TGTGCCAGCAGCTCCTCATGGAACGCTGAAGCTTTCTTT. Amino acids: CASSSSWNAEAFF.

This clonotype was observed at least ten times. V and J are TRBV21-1 and TRBJ2-7; the tabulated D call, TRBD2, remains unverified against the DNA. TRBV21-1 is a pseudogene. The CDR3 spans 14 residues. This CDR3 reads CASSKGEGSYEQYF. Here the CDR3 DNA reads TGTGCCAGCAGCAAAGGCGAGGGTTCCTACGAGCAGTACTTC.

This clonotype was observed many times. The chain joins TRBV2 to TRBJ2-5; the match to TRBD2 covers 12 bases. The V and J ends lost 5 bases and 4 bases, in that order; junction bases with no gene match: 5. This CDR3 contains 15 residues. The V gene's germline CDR1 is SNHLY and CDR2 FYNNEI. CDR3 amino acids: CASSSLAGGGETQYF. The DNA of the CDR3 is TGTGCCAGCAGTTCCCTAGCGGGAGGGGGAGAGACCCAGTACTTC.

This sequence joins TRBV5-4 and TRBJ1-3; D is unclear. Germline CDR1 and CDR2: SGHNT and YYREEE (reference sequence). CDR3 length equals 13 residues. V lost 0 bases and J lost 7, with 8 bases in between. CDR3 protein: CASSLGWENTIYF. The CDR3 DNA sequence: TGTGCCAGCAGCTTGGGGTGGGAGAACACCATATATTTT.

Many counts were recorded for this clonotype. V and J are TRBV28 and TRBJ2-7; unclear D gene. This CDR3 is 13 amino acids long. V shed 5 bases and J shed 5 bases, with 13 bases lying between them. From germline, CDR1 is MDHEN and CDR2 SYDVKM. The CDR3 DNA reads as TGTGCCAGCAGTCCCGCGATGGTCCACGAGCAGTACTTC. Encoded protein: CASSPAMVHEQYF. Complete variable domain (other parts from reference TRBV28 and TRBJ2-7): DVKVTQSSRYLVKRTGEKVFLECVQDMDHENMFWYRQDPGLGLRLIYFSYDVKMKEKGDIPEGYSVSREKKERFSLILESASTNQTSMYLCASSPAMVHEQYFGPGTRLTVT.

In this sample, this clonotype turned up many times. The V and J genes are TRBV5-1 and TRBJ2-7; TRBD1 matches 7 bases. The V gene end was trimmed by 4 bases and the J gene end by 8 bases; junction bases not matched to a gene: 15. The CDR3 length is 15 residues. CDR1 SGHRS and CDR2 YFSETQ come from the germline V gene. The CDR3 sequence: CASSVVPGTDLQQYF. CDR3 sequence (DNA): TGCGCCAGCAGCGTGGTCCCCGGGACAGATCTACAGCAGTACTTC. The full variable domain, with the rest looked up from reference TRBV5-1 and TRBJ2-7, is KAGVTQTPRYLIKTRGQQVTLSCSPISGHRSVSWYQQTPGQGLQFLFEYFSETQRNKGNFPGRFSGRQFSNSRSEMNVSTLELGDSALYLCASSVVPGTDLQQYFGPGTRLTVT.

About this clonotype: A read error likely explains this, since a far larger clone differs by one base. The genes are TRBV6-1 and TRBJ2-1, with D hard to call. Germline V gene lookup returns CDR1 MNHNS and CDR2 SASEGT. The CDR3 covers 12 residues. CDR3 in amino acids: CAGSYYGNEQFF. In nucleotides, the CDR3 is TGTGCCGGCAGTTACTATGGCAATGAGCAGTTCTTC.

Many counts were recorded for this clonotype. The CDR3 coding sequence is TGTGCCAGCAGCCCCGAGAGGCTGGACCGGGAGCTGTTTTTT. As protein: CASSPERLDRELFF. The chain links TRBV7-9 to TRBJ2-2; D is ambiguous. The germline V gene has CDR1 SEHNR and CDR2 FQNEAQ (reference sequence). The CDR3 extends over 14 amino acids. Trimming pared 5 bases from V and 9 bases from J, leaving 16 bases between.

This clonotype was recorded at least ten times. This rearrangement joins TRBV5-1 to TRBJ2-1; 10 bases agree with TRBD2. CDR3 size: 14 residues. Germline trimming cut 7 bases from V and 9 bases from J; bases unmatched to any gene: 10. CDR1 is SGHRS, CDR2 YFSETQ, per germline. The DNA of the CDR3 is TGCGCCAGCGATCCTAGCGGGAGCCTTCTTGAGCAGTTCTTC. Protein product: CASDPSGSLLEQFF.

This clonotype was observed a few times. This may stem from a read error, because a much larger clone lies one nucleotide away. Here the CDR3 omits its conserved ending phenylalanine or tryptophan, so a read error is the likely source. The chain recombines TRBV7-9 with TRBJ1-1; D is unresolved. V lost 0 bases and J 10 bases, leaving 9 bases between the germline ends. The CDR3 is 12 residues long. Germline V CDR1 and CDR2: SEHNR, FQNEAQ (reference sequence). The CDR3 here is CASSLAGRGAFS. CDR3 coding DNA: TGTGCCAGCAGCTTAGCGGGCCGCGGAGCTTTCTCT.

This clonotype showed up many times. The CDR3 region is CASSPLGATGELFF. Written as DNA, the CDR3 is TGTGCCAGCAGTCCACTAGGAGCCACCGGGGAGCTGTTTTTT. The rearrangement joins TRBV12-3 or TRBV12-4 to TRBJ2-2; TRBD2 is a possible D gene (5 bases). The CDR3 is made up of 14 amino acids. Trimming took 5 bases from V and 4 from J, leaving 11 bases between them.

This clonotype was seen ten or more times. The rearrangement links TRBV7-2 to TRBJ2-7; TRBD2 aligns across 8 bases. The V segment lost 5 bases and the J segment 2 bases; nucleotides outside the gene matches: 11. The CDR3 extends over 16 amino acids. Germline V CDR1 and CDR2: SGHTA, FQGNSA. Written as DNA, the CDR3 is TGTGCCAGCAGCCCCCCATGGGTAGCGGGACCCTACGAGCAGTACTTC. Its translation is CASSPPWVAGPYEQYF.

The gene calls are TRBV5-1 and TRBJ1-1; 7 bases line up with TRBD1. The CDR3 covers 14 residues. Germline loops: CDR1 SGHRS, CDR2 YFSETQ. V shed 6 bases and J 1 base; nucleotides not matched to a gene: 6. The CDR3 DNA reads as TGCGCCAGCAACCGGGACAGACCGAACACTGAAGCTTTCTTT. This translates into CASNRDRPNTEAFF.

Turning to this clonotype: With a much larger clone just one base away, this may be a read error. The chain recombines TRBV5-5 with TRBJ1-5; weak D call: TRBD1 (6 bases). The CDR3 contains 15 residues. Between the trimmed V and J ends, which lost 0 bases and 4 bases, there was a span of 11 bases. Germline lookup yields CDR1 SGHKS and CDR2 YYEKEE (reference sequence). The CDR3 DNA is TGTGCCAGCAGCTTGGACAGGGCTGATAATCAGCCCCAGCATTTT. Residues: CASSLDRADNQPQHF.

This clonotype was recorded many times. The chain employs TRBV5-4 and TRBJ2-2; D is uncertain. This CDR3 comprises 16 residues. Per germline, CDR1 SGHNT and CDR2 YYREEE (reference sequence). Trimming shortened V by 0 bases and J by 2 bases, and 11 bases separated the two germline ends. The CDR3 loop is CASSLANFPNTGELFF. For the CDR3, the DNA is TGTGCCAGCAGCTTGGCCAACTTTCCAAACACCGGGGAGCTGTTTTTT.